This T cell receptor beta chain comes out of a study of cytomegalovirus exposure and HLA in healthy donors. The CDR3 is 15 amino acids. The V gene's germline CDR1 is SGHAT and CDR2 FQNNGV. The V gene lost 3 bases and the J gene lost 0 bases, with 8 bases spanning the gap. Use of 60 Vbeta and 13 Jbeta primers characterized the PCR. Clones were sequenced by immunoSEQ multiplex PCR, and TCRdb holds only the in-frame ones, with some missing. Of around 200,000 clones listed, 77% are singletons. A word on this clone: As yet, its antigen is unknown.

Regarding the study as a whole: Earlier analysis found most TCR beta V segments productive about 87% or about 30% of the time.

The sequenced sample consisted of PBMCs. J is TRBJ2-2 and V is TRBV11-2, with D perhaps matching TRBD2 (6 bases). The sequence derives from a woman aged 55 to 70 in good health and CMV-seropositive. The CDR3 loop reads CASSFSGANTGELFF. The DNA of the CDR3 is TGTGCCAGCAGCTTTAGCGGCGCGAACACCGGGGAGCTGTTTTTT.